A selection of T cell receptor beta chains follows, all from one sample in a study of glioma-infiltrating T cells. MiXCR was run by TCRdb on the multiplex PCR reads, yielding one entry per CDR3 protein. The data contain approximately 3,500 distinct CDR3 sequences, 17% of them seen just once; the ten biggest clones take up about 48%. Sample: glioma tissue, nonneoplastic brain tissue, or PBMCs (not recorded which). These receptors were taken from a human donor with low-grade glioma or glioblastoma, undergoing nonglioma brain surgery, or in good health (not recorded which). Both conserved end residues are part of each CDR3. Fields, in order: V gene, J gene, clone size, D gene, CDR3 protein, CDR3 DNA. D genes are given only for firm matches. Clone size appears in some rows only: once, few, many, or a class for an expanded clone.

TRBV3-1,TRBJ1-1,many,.,CASSPKGLFPVGAFF,TGTGCCAGCAGCCCTAAGGGGCTTTTTCCTGTTGGGGCTTTCTTT
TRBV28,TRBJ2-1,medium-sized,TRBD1,CASLPGQGHYEQFF,TGTGCCAGCTTGCCGGGACAGGGTCATTATGAGCAGTTCTTC
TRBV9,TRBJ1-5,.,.,CASSRDESQPQHF,TGTGCCAGCAGCCGGGACGAAAGTCAGCCCCAGCATTTT
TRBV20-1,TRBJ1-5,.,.,CSANPIPGGNKTQHF,TGCAGTGCGAATCCCATACCGGGGGGGAATAAGACCCAGCATTTT
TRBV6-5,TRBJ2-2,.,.,CASSYLLRGTGELFF,TGTGCCAGCAGTTACCTGCTTCGAGGTACCGGGGAGCTGTTTTTT
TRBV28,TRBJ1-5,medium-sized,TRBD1,CASSLTGYTNQPQHF,TGTGCCAGCAGTCTGACAGGGTATACCAATCAGCCCCAGCATTTT
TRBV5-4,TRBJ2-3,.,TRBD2,CASGRTSGGGTDTQYF,TGTGCCAGCGGCAGAACTAGCGGGGGGGGCACAGATACGCAGTATTTT
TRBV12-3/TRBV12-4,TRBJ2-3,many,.,CASSIRNRVHGADTQYF,TGTGCCAGCAGTATCCGAAACCGGGTCCATGGGGCAGATACGCAGTATTTT
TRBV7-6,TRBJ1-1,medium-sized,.,CASSFPGGEAFF,TGTGCCAGCAGCTTCCCCGGAGGTGAAGCTTTCTTT
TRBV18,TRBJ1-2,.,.,CASSPGSGNYGYTF,TGTGCCAGCTCACCAGGATCTGGGAACTATGGCTACACCTTC